This entry lists 10 T cell receptor beta chains sequenced from one sample in a study of blood T cells in healthy people across ages. Through a sample-barcoded 5' primer and a J-beta primer mix, a second PCR was run for roughly 6 to 12 cycles. TCRdb re-called the 5' RACE reads with MiXCR, one entry per CDR3 protein. The table includes hundreds of thousands of distinct CDR3 sequences, around 50% detected once. The specimen sequenced was blood. The receptors were sampled from a man aged 35-49 years in good health.

The chain recombines TRBV7-2 with TRBJ2-5; D gene ambiguous. There are 15 residues in the CDR3. Germline CDR1 and CDR2: SGHTA and FQGNSA. Trimming stripped 0 bases from V and 11 bases from J, with 19 bases between. Here the CDR3 DNA reads TGTGCCAGCAGCTTAGCCCAGACTGGCAGCAATGAGCAGTACTTC. Its translation is CASSLAQTGSNEQYF.

The V and J genes are TRBV7-9 and TRBJ2-3; no firm D call. Germline CDR1 reads SEHNR; CDR2 reads FQNEAQ (reference sequence). The V end was cut by 5 bases, the J end by 2 bases, with 14 bases between. The CDR3 consists of 15 residues. The CDR3 DNA reads as TGTGCCAGCAGCATCGCCATCGGAGACACAGATACGCAGTATTTT. It is translated as CASSIAIGDTDTQYF.

This clonotype was observed a single time. The chain recombines TRBV27 with TRBJ2-7; 10 bases line up with TRBD1. Looked up from germline, CDR1 is MNHEY and CDR2 is SMNVEV (reference sequence). The CDR3 extends over 15 amino acids. J gave up 3 bases and V 6 bases, and 8 bases lay outside the gene matches. This CDR3 reads CASSRTGGGFYEQYF. CDR3 nucleotides: TGTGCCAGCAGCCGGACAGGGGGGGGCTTCTACGAGCAGTACTTC.

This clonotype occurred once. The CDR3 loop reads CASSPGQGVYYGYTF. The CDR3 bases are TGTGCCAGCAGTCCGGGACAGGGGGTCTACTATGGCTACACCTTC. The rearrangement uses TRBV12-3 or TRBV12-4 and TRBJ1-2, with 11 bases matching TRBD1. The CDR3 extends over 15 amino acids. J lost 3 bases, V lost 5 bases, and 5 bases had no gene match.

This chain links TRBV4-2 with TRBJ1-2; D possibly corresponds to TRBD1 (5 bases). The CDR3 extends over 16 amino acids. V was shortened by 0 bases and J by 1 base, with 12 bases between the two germline ends. The V gene's germline CDR1 is LGHNA and CDR2 YNFKEQ. This chain's CDR3 is CASSQDGGVDNYGYTF. The CDR3 region has the DNA TGTGCCAGCAGCCAAGATGGAGGGGTCGATAACTATGGCTACACCTTC.

This chain joins TRBV4-1 and TRBJ2-5; D is uncertain. From germline, CDR1 is MGHRA and CDR2 YSYEKL. Between the trimmed V and J ends, which lost 3 bases and 3 bases, there was a span of 5 bases. CDR3 size: 12 residues. CDR3: CASSHPEETQYF. In DNA, the CDR3 is TGCGCCAGCAGCCATCCGGAAGAGACCCAGTACTTC.

The chain is built from TRBV10-3 and TRBJ2-3; 15 bases align to TRBD2. This CDR3 comprises 18 residues. The J segment lost 8 bases and the V segment lost 6 bases, leaving 15 bases of the junction unmatched. CDR1 and CDR2 (germline): ENHRY, SYGVKD. The CDR3 is CAISLLRTSGRDGGTQYF. The CDR3 bases are TGTGCCATCAGCTTATTGCGGACTAGCGGGAGGGACGGAGGTACGCAGTATTTT.

This clonotype appeared a few times. This chain joins TRBV10-3 and TRBJ2-3; 8 positions agree with TRBD2. CDR1 is ENHRY and CDR2 is SYGVKD in the germline V gene. The CDR3 covers 15 residues. Trimming cost V 3 bases and J 0 bases; bases outside gene matches: 2. The CDR3 region has the DNA TGTGCCATCAGTGACCCGGGGGGGAGCACAGATACGCAGTATTTT. Protein sequence: CAISDPGGSTDTQYF.

The genes are TRBV11-3 and TRBJ2-2; D not resolved. Germline-derived CDR1 and CDR2 are SGHNT and YENEEA. Trimming stripped 5 bases from V and 0 bases from J, with 13 bases between. This CDR3 is 16 amino acids long. The CDR3 nucleotides read TGTGCCAGCAGCCTCCTGCAGAGCACGAACACCGGGGAGCTGTTTTTT. Its protein is CASSLLQSTNTGELFF.

The CDR3 coding sequence is TGTGCCAGCAGTATCGAAGAGCGAAGCACTGAAGCTTTCTTT. This codes for CASSIEERSTEAFF. The chain couples TRBV6-5 to TRBJ1-1; D is unresolved. CDR3 length equals 14 residues. V dropped 5 bases and J dropped 4 bases, with 14 bases sitting between them. CDR1 is MNHEY and CDR2 is SVGAGI in the germline V gene.